This T cell receptor beta chain was documented in a study of blood T cell repertoires in COVID-19. Overall study context: Collection of acute and convalescent COVID-19 samples took place in the United States, Italy and Spain. From T cells, B-cell-depleted T cells, or PBMCs came the material, which was cDNA or gDNA.

In the authors' methods: Quantification of nucleated cells was approximated via reference gene primer amplification. Using immunoSEQ multiplex PCR, the repertoire was profiled, and TCRdb retains in-frame clones only, with some absent. V, J and clone size derive from that table, while D and trimming were established from the DNA sequence. Here the sample spans hundreds of thousands of clones, around 86% being singletons. The TCR sequence derives from a woman aged 60-70 years who had recovered from COVID-19. Sequenced input: peripheral blood.

CDR3 amino acids: CASSFRWTGETYEQYF. The CDR3 DNA reads as TGTGCCAGCAGTTTCCGATGGACAGGGGAGACCTACGAGCAGTACTTC. The chain employs TRBV28 and TRBJ2-7, with 9 bases aligning to TRBD1. Germline trimming cut 3 bases from V and 2 bases from J; bases unmatched to any gene: 8. Germline CDR1 reads MDHEN; CDR2 reads SYDVKM. CDR3 length: 16 residues.